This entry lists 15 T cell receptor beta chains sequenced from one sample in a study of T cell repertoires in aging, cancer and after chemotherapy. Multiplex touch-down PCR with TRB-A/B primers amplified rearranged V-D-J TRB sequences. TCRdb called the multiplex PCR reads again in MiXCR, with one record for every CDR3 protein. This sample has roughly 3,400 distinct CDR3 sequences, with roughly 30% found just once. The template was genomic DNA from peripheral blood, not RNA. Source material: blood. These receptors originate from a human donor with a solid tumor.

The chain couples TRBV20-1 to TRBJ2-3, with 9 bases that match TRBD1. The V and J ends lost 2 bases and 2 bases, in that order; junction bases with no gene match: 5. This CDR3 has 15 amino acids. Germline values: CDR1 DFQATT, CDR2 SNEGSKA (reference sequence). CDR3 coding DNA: TGCAGTGCTAGACCGGGACAGGGACACACAGATACGCAGTATTTT. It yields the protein CSARPGQGHTDTQYF.

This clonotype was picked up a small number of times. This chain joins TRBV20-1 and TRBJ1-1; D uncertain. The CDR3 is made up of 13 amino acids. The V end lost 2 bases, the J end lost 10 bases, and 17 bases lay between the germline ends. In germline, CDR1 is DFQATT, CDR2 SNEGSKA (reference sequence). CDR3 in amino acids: CSARRQLDRIAFF. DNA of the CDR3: TGCAGTGCTAGACGGCAGTTGGATCGGATAGCTTTCTTT.

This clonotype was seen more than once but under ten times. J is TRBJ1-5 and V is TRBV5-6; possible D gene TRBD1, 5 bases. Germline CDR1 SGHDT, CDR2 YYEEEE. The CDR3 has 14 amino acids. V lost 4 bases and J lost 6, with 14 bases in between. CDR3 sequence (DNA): TGTGCCAGCAGCCGGGGGGTGGTCGGTCAGCCCCAGCATTTT. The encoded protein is CASSRGVVGQPQHF.

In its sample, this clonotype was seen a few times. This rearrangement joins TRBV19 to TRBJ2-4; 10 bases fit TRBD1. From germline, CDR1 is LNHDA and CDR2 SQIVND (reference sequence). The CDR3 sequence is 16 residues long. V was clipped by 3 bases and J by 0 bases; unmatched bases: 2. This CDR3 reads CASSMRDRGAKNIQYF. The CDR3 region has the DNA TGTGCCAGTAGTATGAGGGACAGGGGAGCCAAAAACATTCAGTACTTC.

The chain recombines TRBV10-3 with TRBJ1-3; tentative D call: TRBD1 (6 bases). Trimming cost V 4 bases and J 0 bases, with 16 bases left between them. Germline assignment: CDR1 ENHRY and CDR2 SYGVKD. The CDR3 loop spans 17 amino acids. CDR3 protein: CAISGSGAQHSGNTIYF. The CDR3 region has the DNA TGTGCCATCAGTGGTTCAGGGGCCCAACACTCTGGAAACACCATATATTTT.

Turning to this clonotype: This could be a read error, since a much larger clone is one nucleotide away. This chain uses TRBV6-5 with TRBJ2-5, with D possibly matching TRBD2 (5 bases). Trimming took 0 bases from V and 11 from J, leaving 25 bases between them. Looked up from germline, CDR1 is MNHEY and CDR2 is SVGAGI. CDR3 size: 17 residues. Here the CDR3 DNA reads TGTGCCAGCAGTTACTCGAGTCTAGAGGGCTCCTACAATGAGCAGTACTTC. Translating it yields CASSYSSLEGSYNEQYF.

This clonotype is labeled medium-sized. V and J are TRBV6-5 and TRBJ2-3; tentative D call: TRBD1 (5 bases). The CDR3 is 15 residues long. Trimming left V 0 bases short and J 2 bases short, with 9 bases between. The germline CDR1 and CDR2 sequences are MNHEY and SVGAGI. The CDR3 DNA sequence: TGTGCCAGCAGTTACTCGGAGACAGACACAGATACGCAGTATTTT. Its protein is CASSYSETDTDTQYF.

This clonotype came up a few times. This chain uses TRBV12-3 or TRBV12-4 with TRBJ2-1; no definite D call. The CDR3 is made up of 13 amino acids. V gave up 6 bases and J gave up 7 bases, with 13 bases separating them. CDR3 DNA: TGTGCCAGCAGCACAAACAGATGGAATGAGCAGTTCTTC. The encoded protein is CASSTNRWNEQFF.

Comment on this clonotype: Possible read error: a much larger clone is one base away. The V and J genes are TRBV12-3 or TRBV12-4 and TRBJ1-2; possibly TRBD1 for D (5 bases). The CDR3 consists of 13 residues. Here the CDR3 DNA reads TGTGCCAGCAGTTTAGCGGCAGGGTGGGGCTACAACTTC. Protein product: CASSLAAGWGYNF.

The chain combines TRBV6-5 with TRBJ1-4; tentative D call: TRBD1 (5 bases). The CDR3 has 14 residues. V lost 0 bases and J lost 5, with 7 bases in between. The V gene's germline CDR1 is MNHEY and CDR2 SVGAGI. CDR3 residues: CASSYSRGNEKLFF. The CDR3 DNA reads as TGTGCCAGCAGTTACTCTCGGGGGAATGAAAAACTGTTTTTT.

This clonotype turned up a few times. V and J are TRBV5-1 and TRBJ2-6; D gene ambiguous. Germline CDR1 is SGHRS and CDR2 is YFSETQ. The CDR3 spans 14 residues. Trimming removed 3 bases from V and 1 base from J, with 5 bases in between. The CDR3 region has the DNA TGCGCCAGCAGCTATGGGTCTGGGGCCAACGTCCTGACTTTC. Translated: CASSYGSGANVLTF.

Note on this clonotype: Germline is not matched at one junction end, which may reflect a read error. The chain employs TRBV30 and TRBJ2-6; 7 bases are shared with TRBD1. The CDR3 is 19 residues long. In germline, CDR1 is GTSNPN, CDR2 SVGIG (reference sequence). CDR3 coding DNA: TGTGCCTGGAGGGGAGAAAGGGGGCGCGACACCTCTGGGGCCAACTTCCTGACTTTC. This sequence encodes CAWRGERGRDTSGANFLTF.

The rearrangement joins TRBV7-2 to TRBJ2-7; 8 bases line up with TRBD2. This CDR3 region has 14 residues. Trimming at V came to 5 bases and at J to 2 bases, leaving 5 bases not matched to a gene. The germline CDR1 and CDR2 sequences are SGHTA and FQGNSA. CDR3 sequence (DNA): TGTGCCAGCAGCCTGCTGGGACTAGCCTACGAGCAGTACTTC. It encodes CASSLLGLAYEQYF.

CDR3 protein: CASRPAGTGFGYTF. The CDR3 nucleotides read TGTGCCAGCAGACCGGCCGGGACAGGGTTTGGCTACACCTTC. The genes are TRBV28 and TRBJ1-2, with TRBD1 matching 9 bases. This CDR3 region has 14 residues. Losses at the gene ends were 6 bases for V and 7 bases for J; bases not matched to a gene: 9. Germline V gene data show CDR1 as MDHEN and CDR2 as SYDVKM.

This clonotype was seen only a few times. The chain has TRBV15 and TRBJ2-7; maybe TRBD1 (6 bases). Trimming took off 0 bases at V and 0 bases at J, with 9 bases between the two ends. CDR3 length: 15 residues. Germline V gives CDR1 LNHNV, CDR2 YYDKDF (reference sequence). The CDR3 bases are TGTGCCACCAGCAGAGATAGAGGGGGCTCCTACGAGCAGTACTTC. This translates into CATSRDRGGSYEQYF. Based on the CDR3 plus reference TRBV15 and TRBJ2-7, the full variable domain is DAMVIQNPRYQVTQFGKPVTLSCSQTLNHNVMYWYQQKSSQAPKLLFHYYDKDFNNEADTPDNFQSRRPNTSFCFLDIRSPGLGDTAMYLCATSRDRGGSYEQYFGPGTRLTVT.